These 14 T cell receptor beta chains were sequenced from one sample in a study of post-analysis software for immune sequencing data. Presence of unique molecular identifiers characterized the TCR beta cDNA libraries. TCRdb recomputed calls from the PCR reads with MiXCR, one row per CDR3 protein. Among about 820,000 distinct CDR3 sequences, roughly 50% were seen once, and the ten largest hold approximately 4.3%. These receptors' targets are unknown. General study results and limits: Five or six TRBV segments appeared more often in patients than in controls, and TRBV5-6, TRBV5-1 and TRBV20-1 were among these.

What was sequenced was blood. The receptors originated from a girl aged 5 to 17 with multiple sclerosis.

The chain recombines TRBV10-3 with TRBJ1-2; 8 bases are a match to TRBD1. This CDR3 comprises 16 residues. V dropped 4 bases and J dropped 4; count of bases not matched to a gene: 11. The germline V gene has CDR1 ENHRY and CDR2 SYGVKD. The CDR3 region is CAISVAGGEKGYGYTF. The CDR3 region has the DNA TGTGCCATCAGTGTAGCAGGGGGCGAAAAGGGCTATGGCTACACCTTC.

The chain uses TRBV5-1 and TRBJ2-7; tentative D call: TRBD2 (5 bases). In germline, CDR1 is SGHRS, CDR2 YFSETQ. Trimming cost V 4 bases and J 6 bases, with 11 bases left between them. The CDR3 is 12 residues long. CDR3 bases: TGCGCCAGCAGCCGGGGAGAAGGCGAGCAGTACTTC. The encoded protein is CASSRGEGEQYF.

J is TRBJ1-1 and V is TRBV29-1, with TRBD1 as a possible D gene (6 bases). V shed 2 bases and J shed 7 bases, with 17 bases lying between them. The germline gives CDR1 SQVTM, CDR2 ANQGSEA. This CDR3 spans 14 amino acids. The CDR3 DNA is TGCAGCGTTGAACCCATTGGGGGGACATTTGAAGCTTTCTTT. This sequence encodes CSVEPIGGTFEAFF.

This clonotype showed up just a few times. The J gene is TRBJ1-5, the V gene TRBV10-2; D gene uncertain. The CDR3 is 14 amino acids. The V gene lost 3 bases and the J gene lost 6 bases, with 12 bases spanning the gap. CDR1 and CDR2 from the germline V gene are WSHSY and SAAADI. CDR3 nucleotides: TGCGCCAGCAGTGATCGGGGATATTCTCAGCCCCAGCATTTT. It encodes CASSDRGYSQPQHF.

There are a few counts of this clonotype. The V gene is TRBV29-1, the J gene TRBJ1-2; D perhaps matches TRBD1 (6 bases). CDR3 length equals 11 residues. From germline, CDR1 is SQVTM and CDR2 ANQGSEA. Trimming pared 5 bases from V and 4 bases from J, leaving 8 bases between. The CDR3 is CSVWGPYGYTF. As DNA, the CDR3 is TGCAGCGTTTGGGGGCCCTATGGCTACACCTTC.

The chain couples TRBV25-1 to TRBJ1-2, with D uncertain. Germline V gene sequence: CDR1 MGHDK, CDR2 SYGVNS. The CDR3 extends over 13 amino acids. The V and J ends lost 1 base and 7 bases respectively, with 10 bases between them. In DNA form, the CDR3 reads TGTGCCAGCAGTGAATCTGGGTGGGGTGGCTACACCTTC. Protein product: CASSESGWGGYTF.

The gene calls are TRBV7-9 and TRBJ2-3; 9 bases map to TRBD2. Germline V gives CDR1 SEHNR, CDR2 FQNEAQ (reference sequence). With 4 bases clipped from V and 0 bases from J, the junction kept 5 bases outside the gene matches. The CDR3 consists of 16 residues. The CDR3 here is CASSSRLAVSTDTQYF. DNA of the CDR3: TGTGCCAGCAGCTCCCGACTAGCGGTCAGCACAGATACGCAGTATTTT.

This sequence joins TRBV12-3 or TRBV12-4 and TRBJ1-2; D call uncertain. The CDR3 has 15 amino acids. Trimming took off 7 bases at V and 0 bases at J, with 15 bases between the two ends. The CDR3 is CASTPFTDSNYGYTF. Here the CDR3 DNA reads TGTGCCAGCACCCCCTTCACGGACTCTAACTATGGCTACACCTTC.

The chain couples TRBV7-9 to TRBJ2-5; TRBD2 aligns across 8 bases. The CDR3 has 18 amino acids. Germline-derived CDR1 and CDR2 are SEHNR and FQNEAQ (reference sequence). V lost 4 bases to trimming and J lost 2 bases; unmatched junction nucleotides: 15. CDR3: CASSSDFSSGGRQETQYF. DNA of the CDR3: TGTGCCAGCAGCTCCGATTTCTCGAGCGGGGGTCGACAAGAGACCCAGTACTTC.

This clonotype was detected only a few times. The chain carries TRBV6-5 and TRBJ1-4; a possible D gene is TRBD1 (6 bases). The germline V gene has CDR1 MNHEY and CDR2 SVGAGI. This CDR3 contains 15 residues. Trimming cost V 5 bases and J 4 bases, with 14 bases left between them. The CDR3 coding sequence is TGTGCCAGCAGTAAAGAGGTCAGGGGTAATGAAAAACTGTTTTTT. As protein: CASSKEVRGNEKLFF.

The CDR3 coding sequence is TGTGCCAGCAGAGGACAGGGAGGGAACACTGAAGCTTTCTTT. This gives the protein CASRGQGGNTEAFF. The J gene is TRBJ1-1, the V gene TRBV6-6; 8 bases fit TRBD1. The J segment lost 1 base and the V segment lost 6 bases, leaving 4 bases of the junction unmatched. Germline V gives CDR1 MNHNY, CDR2 SVGAGI (reference sequence). The CDR3 loop spans 14 amino acids.

V usage is TRBV2 and J usage is TRBJ2-1, with 8 bases lining up with TRBD1. From germline, CDR1 is SNHLY and CDR2 FYNNEI. With 6 bases clipped from V and 0 bases from J, the junction kept 7 bases outside the gene matches. This CDR3 is built from 16 residues. CDR3 DNA: TGTGCCAGCAGACCTCGGACAGGGAGCTCCTACAATGAGCAGTTCTTC. It specifies CASRPRTGSSYNEQFF. The variable domain in full, completed from reference TRBV2 and TRBJ2-1, reads EPEVTQTPSHQVTQMGQEVILRCVPISNHLYFYWYRQILGQKVEFLVSFYNNEISEKSEIFDDQFSVERPDGSNFTLKIRSTKLEDSAMYFCASRPRTGSSYNEQFFGPGTRLTVL.

The chain combines TRBV7-9 with TRBJ1-2; D gene unclear. The CDR3 totals 15 residues. V was cut by 5 bases and J by 0 bases, with 13 bases left in between. The germline gives CDR1 SEHNR, CDR2 FQNEAQ (reference sequence). The DNA for the CDR3 is TGTGCCAGCAGCCCCGGACTGGAAGCTAACTATGGCTACACCTTC. Translation gives CASSPGLEANYGYTF.

Only one count was recorded for this clonotype. V and J are TRBV6-6 and TRBJ2-4; the D gene is possibly TRBD2 (6 bases). This CDR3 comprises 15 residues. Germline V gene sequence: CDR1 MNHNY, CDR2 SVGAGI (reference sequence). The germline V and J ends were trimmed by 8 bases and 4 bases, with 18 bases remaining between them. The CDR3 region has the DNA TGTGCCAGCTTCCCCGGGGGTCTGATAAAAAACATTCAGTACTTC. This sequence encodes CASFPGGLIKNIQYF.